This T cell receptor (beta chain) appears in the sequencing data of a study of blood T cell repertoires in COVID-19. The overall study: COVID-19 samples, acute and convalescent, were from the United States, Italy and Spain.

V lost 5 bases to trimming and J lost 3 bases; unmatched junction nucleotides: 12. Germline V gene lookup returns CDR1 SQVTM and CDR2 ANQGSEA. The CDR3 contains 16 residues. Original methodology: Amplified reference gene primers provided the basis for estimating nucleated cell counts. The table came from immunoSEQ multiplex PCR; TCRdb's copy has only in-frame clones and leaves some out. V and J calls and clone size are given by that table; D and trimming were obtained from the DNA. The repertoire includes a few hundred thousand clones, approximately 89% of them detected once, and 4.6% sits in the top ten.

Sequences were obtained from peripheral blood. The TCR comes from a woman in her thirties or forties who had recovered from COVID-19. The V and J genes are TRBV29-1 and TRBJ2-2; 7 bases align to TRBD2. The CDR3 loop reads CSVPRGRGEHTGELFF. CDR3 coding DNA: TGCAGCGTTCCAAGAGGGAGGGGAGAACACACCGGGGAGCTGTTTTTT.